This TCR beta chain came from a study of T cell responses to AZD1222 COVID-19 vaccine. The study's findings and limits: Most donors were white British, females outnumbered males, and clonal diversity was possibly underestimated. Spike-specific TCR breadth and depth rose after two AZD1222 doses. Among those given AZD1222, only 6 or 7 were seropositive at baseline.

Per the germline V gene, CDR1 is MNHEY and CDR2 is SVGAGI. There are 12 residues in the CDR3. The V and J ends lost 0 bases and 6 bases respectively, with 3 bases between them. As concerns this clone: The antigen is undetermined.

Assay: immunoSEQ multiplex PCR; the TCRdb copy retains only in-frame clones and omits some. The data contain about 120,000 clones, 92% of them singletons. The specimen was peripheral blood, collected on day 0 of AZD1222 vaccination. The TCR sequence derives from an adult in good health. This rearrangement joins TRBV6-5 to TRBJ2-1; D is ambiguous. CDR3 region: CASSYSGNEQFF. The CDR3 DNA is TGTGCCAGCAGTTACTCGGGCAATGAGCAGTTCTTC.